What follows are 17 T cell receptor beta chains derived from one specimen sequenced in a study of blood T cell repertoires in COVID-19. TCRdb's table, derived via immunoSEQ multiplex PCR, lists solely in-frame clones and lacks some. The data hold about 140,000 clones, with roughly 90% observed a single time. Sequences were obtained from peripheral blood. The receptor source for this set is a woman aged 50 to 65 with acute or convalescent COVID-19.

This clone has a handful of counts. The rearrangement joins TRBV19 to TRBJ2-7, with TRBD1 matching 10 bases. Germline assignment: CDR1 LNHDA and CDR2 SQIVND (reference sequence). V dropped 3 bases and J dropped 3; count of bases not matched to a gene: 5. The CDR3 extends over 15 amino acids. Written as DNA, the CDR3 is TGTGCCAGTAGTATGGGGACAGGGGCCATCTACGAGCAGTACTTC. Translating it yields CASSMGTGAIYEQYF.

The chain joins TRBV19 to TRBJ1-2; 7 bases map to TRBD1. CDR3 length equals 13 residues. V was clipped by 4 bases and J by 6 bases; unmatched bases: 5. The germline V gene has CDR1 LNHDA and CDR2 SQIVND (reference sequence). As DNA, the CDR3 is TGTGCCAGTAGTAGAGGGACAGTTCATGGCTACACCTTC. Protein product: CASSRGTVHGYTF.

This clone was seen once. Here the CDR3 reads CATSEASGLAKEQFF. CDR3 bases: TGTGCCACCAGTGAGGCCTCGGGACTAGCGAAAGAGCAGTTCTTC. The chain has TRBV24-1 and TRBJ2-1, with 10 bases that match TRBD2. There are 15 residues in the CDR3. Germline V gives CDR1 KGHDR, CDR2 SFDVKD. Trimming took 4 bases from V and 10 from J; bases not matched to a gene: 9.

The CDR3 loop is CASSLVATSGGTGELFF. The CDR3 DNA reads TGCGCCAGCAGCCTGGTGGCGACTAGCGGGGGGACCGGGGAGCTGTTTTTT. The chain is built from TRBV5-1 and TRBJ2-2; 13 nucleotides agree with TRBD2. Germline lookup yields CDR1 SGHRS and CDR2 YFSETQ. The CDR3 is made up of 17 amino acids. With 4 bases clipped from V and 5 bases from J, the junction kept 8 bases outside the gene matches.

This clone came up a few times. J is TRBJ1-4 and V is TRBV12-5, with a tentative D call TRBD1 (5 bases). Per the germline V gene, CDR1 is LGHNT and CDR2 is FRNRAP. This CDR3 has 14 amino acids. The V gene lost 1 base and the J gene lost 4 bases, with 7 bases spanning the gap. The CDR3 loop reads CASGLGRVNEKLFF. CDR3 bases: TGTGCTAGTGGTTTGGGCAGGGTTAATGAAAAACTGTTTTTT. Variable domain in full (rest from reference TRBV12-5 and TRBJ1-4): DARVTQTPRHKVTEMGQEVTMRCQPILGHNTVFWYRQTMMQGLELLAYFRNRAPLDDSGMPKDRFSAEMPDATLATLKIQPSEPRDSAVYFCASGLGRVNEKLFFGSGTQLSVL.

The rearrangement links TRBV13 to TRBJ2-7; the D is unclear. Trimming removed 0 bases from V and 2 bases from J, with 8 bases in between. CDR1 is PRHDT and CDR2 is FYEKMQ in the germline V gene (reference sequence). CDR3 length equals 14 residues. The CDR3 protein is CASSLGPVTYEQYF. CDR3 DNA sequence: TGTGCCAGCAGCTTAGGGCCAGTTACCTACGAGCAGTACTTC. The entire variable domain, with the rest obtained from reference TRBV13 and TRBJ2-7, is as follows: AAGVIQSPRHLIKEKRETATLKCYPIPRHDTVYWYQQGPGQDPQFLISFYEKMQSDKGSIPDRFSAQQFSDYHSELNMSSLELGDSALYFCASSLGPVTYEQYFGPGTRLTVT.

Here the CDR3 reads CASSRAAGIREFF. The CDR3 DNA reads TGTGCCAGCTCGAGGGCCGCCGGGATACGGGAGTTCTTC. This chain uses TRBV6-5 with TRBJ2-1, with a possible D match to TRBD2 (5 bases). The germline gives CDR1 MNHEY, CDR2 SVGAGI. V gave up 8 bases and J gave up 14 bases, with 22 bases separating them. CDR3 size: 13 residues.

The rearrangement uses TRBV5-4 and TRBJ2-5, with 9 bases lining up with TRBD1. The ends lost 4 bases at V and 8 bases at J; junction bases unmatched: 9. The CDR3 consists of 14 residues. In germline, CDR1 is SGHNT, CDR2 YYREEE (reference sequence). The DNA of the CDR3 is TGTGCCAGCAGCCCCGCCGCGGGACAGGGAACCCAGTACTTC. It is translated as CASSPAAGQGTQYF. The entire variable domain, with the rest obtained from reference TRBV5-4 and TRBJ2-5, is as follows: ETGVTQSPTHLIKTRGQQVTLRCSSQSGHNTVSWYQQALGQGPQFIFQYYREEENGRGNFPPRFSGLQFPNYSSELNVNALELDDSALYLCASSPAAGQGTQYFGPGTRLLVL.

This clone is a singleton in its sample. The chain uses TRBV19 and TRBJ1-5, with D maybe TRBD1 (6 bases). CDR1 and CDR2 (germline): LNHDA, SQIVND (reference sequence). The CDR3 loop spans 13 amino acids. V was pared by 8 bases and J by 4 bases, with 12 bases between. DNA for the CDR3: TGTGCCAGTTCGGGACATCTTAATCAGCCCCAGCATTTT. Protein sequence: CASSGHLNQPQHF.

The V call is TRBV7-2, the J call TRBJ1-5; TRBD1 agrees at 9 bases. Losses at the gene ends were 2 bases for V and 7 bases for J; bases not matched to a gene: 12. This CDR3 contains 17 residues. The germline V gene has CDR1 SGHTA and CDR2 FQGNSA. CDR3 bases: TGTGCCAGCAGCTTAAGGACCTCGGGACAGGGTTGGCAGCCCCAGCATTTT. It translates to CASSLRTSGQGWQPQHF.

The chain links TRBV7-9 to TRBJ2-2; the D gene is possibly TRBD2 (6 bases). The CDR3 is 16 amino acids. From germline, CDR1 is SEHNR and CDR2 FQNEAQ (reference sequence). The V end was cut by 8 bases, the J end by 0 bases, with 16 bases between. Here the CDR3 reads CASRVGGLTNTGELFF. The CDR3 nucleotides read TGTGCCAGCCGCGTTGGGGGGTTAACGAACACCGGGGAGCTGTTTTTT.

The V and J genes are TRBV28 and TRBJ2-2, with a tentative D call TRBD2 (5 bases). The CDR3 sequence is 13 residues long. V was cut by 9 bases and J by 2 bases, with 10 bases left in between. Per the germline V gene, CDR1 is MDHEN and CDR2 is SYDVKM. The chain's CDR3 is CASLDSNTGELFF. Written as DNA, the CDR3 is TGTGCCAGTTTGGACTCAAACACCGGGGAGCTGTTTTTT.

The chain uses TRBV27 and TRBJ1-2; D may be TRBD1 (5 bases). The CDR3 covers 14 residues. Germline loops: CDR1 MNHEY, CDR2 SMNVEV (reference sequence). Trimming shortened V by 5 bases and J by 0 bases, and 10 bases separated the two germline ends. In nucleotides, the CDR3 is TGTGCCAGCAGTAGGCAGGGCGCTAACTATGGCTACACCTTC. Translating gives CASSRQGANYGYTF.

The chain recombines TRBV7-9 with TRBJ1-3; D is ambiguous. This CDR3 has 15 amino acids. V lost 3 bases, J lost 0 bases, and 9 bases lay in between. Germline CDR1 and CDR2: SEHNR and FQNEAQ (reference sequence). This chain's CDR3 is CASSFSSTSGNTIYF. DNA for the CDR3: TGTGCCAGCAGCTTCAGTTCCACCTCTGGAAACACCATATATTTT.

This chain connects TRBV25-1 to TRBJ1-2; tentatively, D is TRBD1 (5 bases). Trimming shortened V by 4 bases and J by 8 bases, and 14 bases separated the two germline ends. From germline, CDR1 is MGHDK and CDR2 SYGVNS. The CDR3 consists of 13 residues. The CDR3 here is CASSGQGLGGYTF. The CDR3 coding sequence is TGTGCCAGCAGTGGTCAGGGTTTGGGCGGCTACACCTTC.

The rearrangement joins TRBV6-5 to TRBJ2-7; 9 bases line up with TRBD2. The CDR3 is made up of 14 amino acids. Germline CDR1 MNHEY, CDR2 SVGAGI. Losses at the gene ends were 6 bases for V and 6 bases for J; bases not matched to a gene: 9. CDR3 in amino acids: CASRSSGSYFEQYF. Written as DNA, the CDR3 is TGTGCCAGCAGAAGTAGCGGGAGCTATTTCGAGCAGTACTTC.

V is TRBV12-5 and J is TRBJ2-1, with 7 bases matching TRBD2. Germline V gives CDR1 LGHNT, CDR2 FRNRAP. Trimming removed 5 bases from V and 4 bases from J; junction bases left unmatched: 8. There are 15 residues in the CDR3. CDR3 nucleotide sequence: TGTGCTAGTGGTATGCCGAGCGGGGATTACAATGAGCAGTTCTTC. Its translation: CASGMPSGDYNEQFF.